This T cell receptor (beta chain) is from a study of blood T cell repertoires in COVID-19. Trimming stripped 5 bases from V and 1 base from J, with 10 bases between. Germline V CDR1 and CDR2: SGDLS, YYNGEE. The length of the CDR3 is 14 residues. The data were produced by immunoSEQ multiplex PCR, yet TCRdb's version contains in-frame clones alone and is incomplete. The sample contains around 250,000 clones, 91% of which appear only once. This receptor was taken from a human donor in a cohort exposed to, infected with or recovered from COVID-19 (not recorded which). The donor label of this sample is uncertain. The source material was PBMCs or T cells enriched from blood (not recorded which). The V and J genes are TRBV9 and TRBJ1-3, with D possibly TRBD1 on 5 matching bases. CDR3: CASRGTESGNTIYF. The CDR3 DNA reads as TGTGCCAGCAGGGGGACTGAATCTGGAAACACCATATATTTT.